Presented here are 4 T cell receptor beta chains from one specimen sequenced in a study of OX40 agonist ivuxolimab in advanced cancers. This table comes from immunoSEQ multiplex PCR, and its TCRdb copy is limited to in-frame clones, with some not included. The repertoire holds 65,000 to 80,000 clones, with 90% to 95% as singletons. This specimen consisted of CD4+ or CD8+ T cells sorted from blood, obtained in a trial of the OX40 agonist ivuxolimab. The receptors shown here come from an adult with an advanced solid tumor such as melanoma, head and neck, liver or kidney cancer.

The chain links TRBV6-6 to TRBJ1-1, with TRBD1 as a possible D gene (6 bases). V was cut by 6 bases and J by 1 base, with 12 bases left in between. Germline V gene lookup returns CDR1 MNHNY and CDR2 SVGAGI (reference sequence). The CDR3 runs to 14 residues. In DNA form, the CDR3 reads TGTGCCAGCAGAACAACGACAGGGAACACTGAAGCTTTCTTT. This encodes CASRTTTGNTEAFF.

The chain carries TRBV5-1 and TRBJ1-1; tentatively, D is TRBD1 (5 bases). The CDR3 spans 20 residues. Germline-derived CDR1 and CDR2 are SGHRS and YFSETQ. The V end lost 0 bases, the J end lost 1 base, and 25 bases lay between the germline ends. CDR3 amino acids: CASSLEFRTLNIDSNTEAFF. CDR3 sequence (DNA): TGCGCCAGCAGCTTGGAATTTCGGACACTTAATATAGACTCGAACACTGAAGCTTTCTTT. Drawing the rest from reference TRBV5-1 and TRBJ1-1, the complete variable domain is KAGVTQTPRYLIKTRGQQVTLSCSPISGHRSVSWYQQTPGQGLQFLFEYFSETQRNKGNFPGRFSGRQFSNSRSEMNVSTLELGDSALYLCASSLEFRTLNIDSNTEAFFGQGTRLTVV.

V and J are TRBV4-3 and TRBJ2-7, with D uncertain. Trimming removed 0 bases at V and 2 bases at J, with 11 bases between. This CDR3 has 15 residues. Germline CDR1 LGHNA, CDR2 YSLEER. The CDR3 loop reads CASSQDFARTYEQYF. For the CDR3, the DNA is TGCGCCAGCAGCCAAGACTTCGCTCGTACCTACGAGCAGTACTTC.

In its sample, this clone was seen a few times. V usage is TRBV7-9 and J usage is TRBJ2-2; D is undetermined. Per the germline V gene, CDR1 is SEHNR and CDR2 is FQNEAQ (reference sequence). V dropped 6 bases and J dropped 2 bases, with 4 bases sitting between them. The CDR3 covers 12 residues. The CDR3 DNA reads TGTGCCAGCAGTTATAACACCGGGGAGCTGTTTTTT. It specifies CASSYNTGELFF.